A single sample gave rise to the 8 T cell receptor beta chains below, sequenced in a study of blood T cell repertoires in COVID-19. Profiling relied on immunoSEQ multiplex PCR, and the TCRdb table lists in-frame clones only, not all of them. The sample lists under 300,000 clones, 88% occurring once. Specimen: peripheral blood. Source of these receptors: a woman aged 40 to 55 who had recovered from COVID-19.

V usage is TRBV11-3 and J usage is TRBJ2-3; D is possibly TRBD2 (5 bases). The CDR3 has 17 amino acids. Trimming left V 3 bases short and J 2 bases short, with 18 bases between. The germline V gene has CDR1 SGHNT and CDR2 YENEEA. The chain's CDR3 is CASSLETRGAHTDTQYF. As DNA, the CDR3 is TGTGCCAGCAGCTTGGAAACCCGGGGAGCTCACACAGATACGCAGTATTTT.

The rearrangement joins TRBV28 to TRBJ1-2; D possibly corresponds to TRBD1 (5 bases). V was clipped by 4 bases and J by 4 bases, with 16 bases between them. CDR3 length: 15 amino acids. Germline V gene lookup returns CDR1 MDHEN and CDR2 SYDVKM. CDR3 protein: CASSSQAQFVYGYTF. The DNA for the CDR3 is TGTGCCAGCAGTTCACAGGCCCAATTCGTCTATGGCTACACCTTC.

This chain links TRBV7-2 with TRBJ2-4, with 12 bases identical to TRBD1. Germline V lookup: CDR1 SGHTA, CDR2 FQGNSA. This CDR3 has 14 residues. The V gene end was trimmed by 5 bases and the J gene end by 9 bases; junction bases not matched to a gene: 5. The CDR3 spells CASSGDRGRAIQYF. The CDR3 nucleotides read TGTGCCAGCAGCGGGGACAGGGGGCGGGCCATTCAGTACTTC.

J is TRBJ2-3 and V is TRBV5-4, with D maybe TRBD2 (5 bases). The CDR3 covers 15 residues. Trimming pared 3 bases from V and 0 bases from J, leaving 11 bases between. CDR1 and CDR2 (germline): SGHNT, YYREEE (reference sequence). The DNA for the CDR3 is TGTGCCAGCAGCTCAGCGGCAATTAGCACAGATACGCAGTATTTT. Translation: CASSSAAISTDTQYF. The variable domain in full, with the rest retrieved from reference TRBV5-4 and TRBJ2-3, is ETGVTQSPTHLIKTRGQQVTLRCSSQSGHNTVSWYQQALGQGPQFIFQYYREEENGRGNFPPRFSGLQFPNYSSELNVNALELDDSALYLCASSSAAISTDTQYFGPGTRLTVL.

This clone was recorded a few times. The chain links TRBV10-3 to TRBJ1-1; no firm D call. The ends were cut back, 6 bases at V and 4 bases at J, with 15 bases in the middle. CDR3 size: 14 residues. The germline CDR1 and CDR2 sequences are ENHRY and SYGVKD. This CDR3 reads CAIRPDPEGTEAFF. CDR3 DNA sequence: TGTGCCATCAGACCCGACCCGGAGGGCACTGAAGCTTTCTTT.

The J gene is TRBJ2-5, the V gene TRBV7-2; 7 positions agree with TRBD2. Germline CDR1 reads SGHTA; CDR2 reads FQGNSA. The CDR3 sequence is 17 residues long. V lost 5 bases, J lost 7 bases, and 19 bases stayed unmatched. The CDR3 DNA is TGTGCCAGCAGCCCGGGTATTGGCGGGAGTGGGTTAGGGACCCAGTACTTC. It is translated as CASSPGIGGSGLGTQYF.

The chain's CDR3 is CASSQDRAGADTQYF. CDR3 nucleotide sequence: TGTGCCAGCAGCCAGGACAGGGCCGGCGCAGATACGCAGTATTTT. The chain joins TRBV9 to TRBJ2-3, with TRBD1 identical over 8 bases. V gave up 4 bases and J gave up 4 bases; unmatched junction bases: 8. This CDR3 is built from 15 residues. Germline CDR1 and CDR2: SGDLS and YYNGEE.

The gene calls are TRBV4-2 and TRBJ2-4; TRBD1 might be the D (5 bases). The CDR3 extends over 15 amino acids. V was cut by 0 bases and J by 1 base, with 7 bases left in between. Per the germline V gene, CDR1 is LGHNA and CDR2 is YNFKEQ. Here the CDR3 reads CASSQEAGAKNIQYF. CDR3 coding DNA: TGTGCCAGCAGCCAAGAGGCAGGGGCCAAAAACATTCAGTACTTC.